These 20 T cell receptor beta chains were all obtained from the same sample, sequenced in a study of CD8 T cells in ankylosing spondylitis. MiXCR, applied by TCRdb to the 5' RACE reads, yields one record per CDR3 protein. The sample yields 110,000 to 150,000 distinct CDR3 sequences, roughly 8.3% seen once. The sequenced material came from synovial fluid, either unsorted or a sorted T cell fraction (not recorded which). The receptors derive from a male donor with ankylosing spondylitis.

In this sample, this clonotype turned up many times. The chain is built from TRBV6-5 and TRBJ2-5; D is ambiguous. CDR3 length equals 15 residues. V was pared by 2 bases and J by 5 bases, with 15 bases between. Germline V gene sequence: CDR1 MNHEY, CDR2 SVGAGI. The DNA of the CDR3 is TGTGCCAGCAGTTACCCAGCTCGGGTTTGGGAGACCCAGTACTTC. Encoded protein: CASSYPARVWETQYF.

This clonotype occurred many times. The chain uses TRBV12-3 or TRBV12-4 and TRBJ1-5; maybe TRBD1 (5 bases). CDR3 size: 15 residues. V was cut by 6 bases and J by 4 bases, with 16 bases left in between. CDR3 nucleotide sequence: TGTGCCAGCAGCCGGGACCTCGGGCGGAATCAGCCCCAGCATTTT. Protein sequence: CASSRDLGRNQPQHF.

In its sample, this clonotype was seen a few times. V gene TRBV27 combines with J gene TRBJ2-1; D could derive from TRBD1 or TRBD2 (5 bases each). CDR3 size: 13 residues. Trimming shortened V by 6 bases and J by 13 bases, and 19 bases separated the two germline ends. Germline V lookup: CDR1 MNHEY, CDR2 SMNVEV (reference sequence). CDR3 nucleotides: TGTGCCAGCAGGCAAAAAAACTCCGGGACCCAGTTCTTC. Its protein is CASRQKNSGTQFF.

This clonotype was recorded at least ten times. This sequence joins TRBV11-1 and TRBJ1-1, with D perhaps TRBD1 (6 bases). The CDR3 spans 14 residues. The V end lost 4 bases, the J end lost 5 bases, and 14 bases lay between the germline ends. Germline V gene data show CDR1 as SGHAT and CDR2 as FQDESV (reference sequence). CDR3 residues: CASSSFRGGTEAFF. The DNA of the CDR3 is TGTGCCAGCAGCTCTTTCAGGGGCGGGACTGAAGCTTTCTTT. Full variable domain (outside the CDR3, taken from reference TRBV11-1 and TRBJ1-1): EAEVAQSPRYKITEKSQAVAFWCDPISGHATLYWYRQILGQGPELLVQFQDESVVDDSQLPKDRFSAERLKGVDSTLKIQPAELGDSAMYLCASSSFRGGTEAFFGQGTRLTVV.

The chain has TRBV5-1 and TRBJ1-1; D not resolved. The V end lost 6 bases, the J end lost 6 bases, and 12 bases lay between the germline ends. CDR1 is SGHRS and CDR2 is YFSETQ in the germline V gene. This CDR3 has 12 residues. This CDR3 reads CASTGGAAEAFF. Here the CDR3 DNA reads TGCGCCAGCACCGGAGGAGCCGCTGAAGCTTTCTTT.

The chain links TRBV7-2 to TRBJ2-5, with D possibly matching TRBD1 (6 bases). The V gene's germline CDR1 is SGHTA and CDR2 FQGNSA. The germline V and J ends were trimmed by 3 bases and 2 bases, with 10 bases remaining between them. The CDR3 loop spans 14 amino acids. CDR3 bases: TGTGCCAGCAGCTTGACAGGCGGACAAGAGACCCAGTACTTC. It specifies CASSLTGGQETQYF.

In this sample, this clonotype turned up a few times. The chain links TRBV24-1 to TRBJ2-7; 10 bases map to TRBD1. The CDR3 is 14 residues long. The germline V gene encodes CDR1 KGHDR and CDR2 SFDVKD. The V segment lost 7 bases and the J segment 12 bases; nucleotides outside the gene matches: 14. The CDR3 DNA sequence: TGTGCCACCAGCCAGACAGCGGGGACAGGGGAAAGGTACTTC. Translation: CATSQTAGTGERYF.

This clonotype was picked up a small number of times. In DNA, the CDR3 is TGTGCCAGCAGCCAGACCCGTGCGCGGGGCTACACCTTC. Protein sequence: CASSQTRARGYTF. V and J are TRBV12-3 or TRBV12-4 and TRBJ1-2; no firm D call. CDR3 length equals 13 residues. V dropped 6 bases and J dropped 8 bases, with 16 bases sitting between them.

The rearrangement links TRBV11-2 to TRBJ2-1; D gene unclear. V shed 5 bases and J shed 7 bases, with 12 bases lying between them. The CDR3 loop spans 13 amino acids. Germline V gives CDR1 SGHAT, CDR2 FQNNGV. CDR3 residues: CASSPSLGNEQFF. CDR3 DNA sequence: TGTGCCAGCAGCCCCAGTTTGGGGAATGAGCAGTTCTTC.

This clonotype was seen repeatedly, ten times or more. The chain combines TRBV5-1 with TRBJ1-2, with D hard to call. CDR1 is SGHRS and CDR2 is YFSETQ in the germline V gene. The CDR3 is made up of 13 amino acids. V gave up 7 bases and J gave up 8 bases, with 18 bases separating them. The CDR3 DNA reads TGCGCCAGCTCCGCCCGTCCGGGTCCCGGCTACACCTTC. Translated: CASSARPGPGYTF.

This chain uses TRBV27 with TRBJ2-2; a possible D gene is TRBD1 (5 bases). The CDR3 runs to 16 residues. Trimming stripped 6 bases from V and 1 base from J, with 15 bases between. Germline CDR1 MNHEY, CDR2 SMNVEV (reference sequence). CDR3 sequence reads: CASRDTQAWNTGELFF. CDR3 coding DNA: TGTGCCAGCAGAGACACACAGGCCTGGAACACCGGGGAGCTGTTTTTT.

The J gene is TRBJ1-5, the V gene TRBV6-2 or TRBV6-3; TRBD1 matches at 9 bases. The V segment lost 5 bases and the J segment 6 bases; nucleotides outside the gene matches: 14. The germline V gene has CDR1 MNHEY and CDR2 SVGEGT. This CDR3 has 17 residues. The DNA for the CDR3 is TGTGCCAGCAGTAGTACTCCGGGACAGGGAATCGGTCAGCCCCAGCATTTT. Its protein product is CASSSTPGQGIGQPQHF.

This clonotype was counted a few times. For the CDR3, the DNA is TGCAGTGCTGAGTGGACTAGCGGGGCATATACGCAGTATTTT. Translated, it gives CSAEWTSGAYTQYF. The V and J genes are TRBV20-1 and TRBJ2-3; 12 bases align to TRBD2. CDR1 is DFQATT and CDR2 is SNEGSKA in the germline V gene (reference sequence). This CDR3 region has 14 residues. V lost 5 bases to trimming and J lost 7 bases; unmatched junction nucleotides: 7.

This clonotype was seen only a few times. The chain uses TRBV11-2 and TRBJ1-2; 8 bases are a match to TRBD1. The CDR3 length is 16 residues. The germline CDR1 and CDR2 sequences are SGHAT and FQNNGV. V lost 0 bases and J lost 4; bases outside the gene matches: 7. CDR3 sequence (DNA): TGTGCCAGCAGCTTAGATGGTGGGACAGGCCTCTATGGCTACACCTTC. Its protein product is CASSLDGGTGLYGYTF.

This clonotype was seen many times. V gene TRBV7-3 combines with J gene TRBJ2-2; D is ambiguous. Germline lookup yields CDR1 SGHTA and CDR2 FQGTGA. CDR3 length equals 12 residues. The V end lost 2 bases, the J end lost 5 bases, and 3 bases lay between the germline ends. The CDR3 sequence is CASSLRTGELFF. The DNA for the CDR3 is TGTGCCAGCAGCTTACGAACCGGGGAGCTGTTTTTT.

This clonotype was observed a handful of times. This chain's CDR3 is CASSLFRAGTEAFF. CDR3 DNA sequence: TGTGCCAGCAGCTTATTCCGGGCAGGCACTGAAGCTTTCTTT. The rearrangement joins TRBV7-9 to TRBJ1-1, with unresolved D. The CDR3 totals 14 residues. In germline, CDR1 is SEHNR, CDR2 FQNEAQ (reference sequence). V dropped 2 bases and J dropped 4 bases, with 11 bases sitting between them.

The chain couples TRBV10-3 to TRBJ1-2; 7 positions agree with TRBD1. J was trimmed by 7 bases and V by 8 bases; bases with no gene match: 10. The germline V gene has CDR1 ENHRY and CDR2 SYGVKD. The CDR3 is made up of 13 amino acids. CDR3 sequence reads: CAIRWGQNTGYTF. In DNA form, the CDR3 reads TGTGCCATCCGGTGGGGACAGAATACTGGCTACACCTTC.

V gene TRBV5-1 combines with J gene TRBJ2-5, with 7 bases that match TRBD1. The ends lost 3 bases at V and 5 bases at J; junction bases unmatched: 7. CDR3 length: 14 amino acids. Germline V gene sequence: CDR1 SGHRS, CDR2 YFSETQ. The CDR3 region is CASSSVATGETQYF. The DNA of the CDR3 is TGCGCCAGCAGCTCCGTCGCGACAGGGGAGACCCAGTACTTC.

The table lists this clonotype with many counts. The V call is TRBV27, the J call TRBJ1-1; 7 bases fit TRBD1. This CDR3 is 13 amino acids long. Trimming removed 0 bases from V and 10 bases from J; junction bases left unmatched: 5. Germline assignment: CDR1 MNHEY and CDR2 SMNVEV (reference sequence). The CDR3 nucleotides read TGTGCCAGCAGTTTATCACAGGGGTTTGTAGCTTTCTTT. Protein product: CASSLSQGFVAFF.

In this sample, this clonotype turned up a few times. V gene TRBV12-3 or TRBV12-4 combines with J gene TRBJ2-7, with unresolved D. V was cut by 6 bases and J by 1 base, with 13 bases left in between. The CDR3 consists of 14 residues. The CDR3 DNA follows: TGTGCCAGCAGCGCCTTTGGGCAGTCCTACGAGCAGTACTTC. It is translated as CASSAFGQSYEQYF.